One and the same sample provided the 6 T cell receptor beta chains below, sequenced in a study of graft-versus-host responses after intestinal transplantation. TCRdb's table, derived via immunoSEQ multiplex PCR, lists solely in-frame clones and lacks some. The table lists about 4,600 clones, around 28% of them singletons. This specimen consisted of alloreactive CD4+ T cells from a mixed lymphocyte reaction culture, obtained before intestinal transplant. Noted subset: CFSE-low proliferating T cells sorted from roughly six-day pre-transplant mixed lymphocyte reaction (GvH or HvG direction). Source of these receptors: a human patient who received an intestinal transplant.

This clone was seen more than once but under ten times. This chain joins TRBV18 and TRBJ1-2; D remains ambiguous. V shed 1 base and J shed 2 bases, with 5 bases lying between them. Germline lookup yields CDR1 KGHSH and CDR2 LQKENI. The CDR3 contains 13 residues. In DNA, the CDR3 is TGTGCCAGCTCACCACAAGGGAACTATGGCTACACCTTC. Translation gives CASSPQGNYGYTF.

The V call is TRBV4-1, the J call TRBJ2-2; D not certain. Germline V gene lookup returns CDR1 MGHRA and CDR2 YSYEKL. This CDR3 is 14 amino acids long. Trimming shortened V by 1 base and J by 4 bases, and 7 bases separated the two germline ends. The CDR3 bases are TGCGCCAGCAGCCAAGGAGTGGTCACCGGGGAGCTGTTTTTT. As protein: CASSQGVVTGELFF.

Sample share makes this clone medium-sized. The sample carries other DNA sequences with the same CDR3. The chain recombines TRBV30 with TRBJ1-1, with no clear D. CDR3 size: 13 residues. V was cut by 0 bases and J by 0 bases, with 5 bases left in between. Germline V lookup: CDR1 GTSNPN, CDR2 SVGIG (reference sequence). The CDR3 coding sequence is TGTGCCTGGAGTGTTAGCATGAACACTGAAGCTTTCTTT. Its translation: CAWSVSMNTEAFF.

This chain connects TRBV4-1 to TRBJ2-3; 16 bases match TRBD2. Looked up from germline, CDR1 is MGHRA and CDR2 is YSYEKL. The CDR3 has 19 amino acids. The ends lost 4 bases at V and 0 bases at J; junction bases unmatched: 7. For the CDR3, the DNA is TGCGCCAGCAGCCGAGTGGGACTAGCGGGAGGGAAGAGCACAGATACGCAGTATTTT. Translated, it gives CASSRVGLAGGKSTDTQYF.

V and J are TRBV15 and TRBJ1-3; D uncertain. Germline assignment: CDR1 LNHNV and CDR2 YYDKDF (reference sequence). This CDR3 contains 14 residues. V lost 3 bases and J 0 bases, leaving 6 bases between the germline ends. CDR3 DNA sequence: TGTGCCACCAGCAGCTTAGCCTCTGGAAACACCATATATTTT. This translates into CATSSLASGNTIYF.

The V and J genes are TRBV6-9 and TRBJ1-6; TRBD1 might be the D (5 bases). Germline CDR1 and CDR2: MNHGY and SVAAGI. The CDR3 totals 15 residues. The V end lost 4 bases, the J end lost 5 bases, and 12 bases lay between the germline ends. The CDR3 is CASSSRGAHNSPLHF. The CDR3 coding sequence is TGTGCCAGCAGTTCAAGGGGTGCCCATAATTCACCCCTCCACTTT.